This entry describes one T cell receptor beta chain. Its antigen is not yet known. Base qualities are not recorded, but no much larger clone differs from it by a single base. These data belong to a study of T cell responses to AZD1222 COVID-19 vaccine (dated by TCRdb to the early 2020s). As for the study more broadly: AZD1222 recipients whose second dose came at about 4 weeks and those whose second dose came at about 12 weeks were combined into one group, since spike-specific TCR depth and breadth did not differ between the two schedules. TCR sequencing covered approximately 230 trial participants: around 210 given two doses of AZD1222 and about 26 given two doses of MenACWY control vaccine. Trial participants were enrolled into age subgroups of 18-55, 56-69 and 70-plus years, which contained approximately 150, 28 and 58 TCR-sequenced participants, respectively.

The CDR3 regions of human TCRbeta chains were subjected to immunosequencing. Processing in the source paper ran as follows. TCRs in the repertoires were matched against a reference library of SARS-CoV-2-specific TCRs that had been generated with the MIRA antigen-specificity platform. Breadth was defined as the fraction of unique TCRs that were SARS-CoV-2-associated. Depth was defined as the fraction of total T cells that were SARS-CoV-2-associated. Using the MIRA data, each spike-specific TCR was mapped to the spike region that the TCR reacts to and placed in a CD4 or CD8 class. Log10-transformed breadth and depth values were compared by one-way ANOVA with Sidak's multiple comparisons tests. In its TCRdb copy, this immuneACCESS table keeps in-frame sequences only and misses some clones. Where compared with another copy, unresolved V genes explain less than half of these, and the others have no known cause. Clone size and the V and J calls come from that table; the DNA yielded D and trimming. Across this sample there are approximately 70,000 clones, with approximately 80% seen only once. The biggest ten clones account for 5% to 6% of the sample.

The junction shows trimming of 0 bases on V and 3 bases on J, plus 12 bases between the germline ends. Counted from cysteine to phenylalanine, this CDR3 has 15 amino acids. The read is trimmed to its CDR3 DNA, 45 bases read in frame from base 1. As encoded in the germline V gene, CDR1 is MNHEY while CDR2 is SVGAGI. The time point label of this sample denotes: baseline before first vaccination. Vaccinee samples were obtained from the UK trials COV001 and COV002, which included a single-blind randomized controlled phase 2/3 trial of AZD1222 (ChAdOx1 nCoV-19) in healthy adults. For TCRbeta chain sequencing, PBMC samples were collected from trial participants at day 0 and at day 28 after the second dose. Summary of the overall study and its limitations: Epitopes outside the regions mutated in the B.1.351 and B.1.1.7 variants were reportedly recognized by nearly half of the unique spike-specific TCRs. A significant rise in spike-specific TCR breadth and depth was observed after two AZD1222 doses relative to day 0 and relative to MenACWY recipients. CD4 TCRs associated with the vaccine covered the entire spike protein, and the dominant responses were in regions 160-218 and 743-854. Conclusions about previously exposed vaccinees are limited because only a handful of AZD1222 recipients were SARS-CoV-2 seropositive at baseline. Participants were mostly white British and included more females than males, and it was suggested by the authors that clonal diversity may have been underestimated. No day 14 peak-response samples were available, so repertoires were characterized only after the peak T cell response. The 56-69-year group was small, and its depth increase did not reach significance, likely because of low power.

The rearranged segments are TRBV6-5 and TRBJ2-7, and perhaps TRBD1 as D gene, on 5 matching bases. This TCR was recovered from an adult in good health. Sequencing used peripheral blood, obtained on day 0 of AZD1222 vaccination. The CDR3 in this case is CASSYSSWQGYEQYF. The DNA reads TGTGCCAGCAGTTACTCGAGTTGGCAGGGCTACGAGCAGTACTTC.